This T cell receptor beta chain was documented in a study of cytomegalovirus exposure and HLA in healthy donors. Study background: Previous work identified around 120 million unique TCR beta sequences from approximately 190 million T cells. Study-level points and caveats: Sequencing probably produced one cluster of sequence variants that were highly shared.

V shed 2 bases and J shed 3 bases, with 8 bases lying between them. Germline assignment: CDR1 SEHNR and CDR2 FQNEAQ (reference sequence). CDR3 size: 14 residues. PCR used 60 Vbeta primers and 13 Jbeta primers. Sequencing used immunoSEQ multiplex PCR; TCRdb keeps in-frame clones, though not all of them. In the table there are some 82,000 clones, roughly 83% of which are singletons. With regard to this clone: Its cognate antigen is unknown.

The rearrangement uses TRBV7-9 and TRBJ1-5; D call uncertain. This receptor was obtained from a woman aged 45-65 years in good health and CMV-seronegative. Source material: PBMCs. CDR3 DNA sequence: TGTGCCAGCAGCTTATTCGGTTTCAATCAGCCCCAGCATTTT. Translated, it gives CASSLFGFNQPQHF.